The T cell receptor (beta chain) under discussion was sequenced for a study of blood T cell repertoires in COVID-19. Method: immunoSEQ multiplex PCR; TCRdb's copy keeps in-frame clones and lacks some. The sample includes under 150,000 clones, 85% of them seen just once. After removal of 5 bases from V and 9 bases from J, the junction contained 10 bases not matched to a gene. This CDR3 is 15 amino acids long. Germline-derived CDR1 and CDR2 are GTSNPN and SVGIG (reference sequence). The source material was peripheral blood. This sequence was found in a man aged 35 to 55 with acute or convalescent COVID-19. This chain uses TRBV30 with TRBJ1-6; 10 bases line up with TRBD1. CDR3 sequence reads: CAWRRQGANGSPLHF. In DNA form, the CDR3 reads TGTGCCTGGCGGCGACAGGGGGCGAACGGTTCACCCCTCCACTTT.